The 26 T cell receptor beta chains below were found in one sample sequenced in a study of lymphopenia after photon versus proton radiotherapy. Only in-frame clones appear in the TCRdb table, and some are missing; sequencing was by immunoSEQ multiplex PCR. The top ten hold under 0.9% of the sample, which has around 25,000 clones, 90% seen once. This sample comprised peripheral blood, obtained from a patient treated with photon-based radiotherapy. These receptors all come from a woman in her forties or fifties with cholangiocarcinoma.

The CDR3 DNA reads TGTGCCAGCATCAGGAACACCGGGGAGCTGTTTTTT. This encodes CASIRNTGELFF. V gene TRBV7-8 combines with J gene TRBJ2-2, with D hard to call. The CDR3 is 12 amino acids. In germline, CDR1 is SGHVS, CDR2 FQNEAQ. V was shortened by 7 bases and J by 1 base, with 4 bases between the two germline ends.

V gene TRBV7-2 combines with J gene TRBJ1-1; TRBD1 matches 11 bases. Germline V lookup: CDR1 SGHTA, CDR2 FQGNSA. This CDR3 has 13 amino acids. The V and J ends lost 5 bases and 5 bases, in that order; junction bases with no gene match: 1. The CDR3, as DNA: TGTGCCAGCAGCCGGGACAGGGGGACTGAAGCTTTCTTT. The encoded protein is CASSRDRGTEAFF.

The chain has TRBV4-1 and TRBJ2-3; perhaps D is TRBD1 or TRBD2 (6 bases each). The CDR3 runs to 15 residues. Germline V CDR1 and CDR2: MGHRA, YSYEKL. V was shortened by 1 base and J by 4 bases, with 12 bases between the two germline ends. The CDR3 reads CASSQGGALADTQYF. The CDR3 region has the DNA TGCGCCAGCAGCCAAGGGGGGGCTTTGGCAGATACGCAGTATTTT.

The V and J genes are TRBV5-1 and TRBJ1-2; D uncertain. The germline V gene has CDR1 SGHRS and CDR2 YFSETQ. The V end lost 1 base, the J end lost 2 bases, and 12 bases lay between the germline ends. This CDR3 has 15 amino acids. CDR3 bases: TGCGCCAGCAGCTTGATAGGTGGGGTGAACTATGGCTACACCTTC. Translation: CASSLIGGVNYGYTF. Together with reference TRBV5-1 and TRBJ1-2, the CDR3 gives the full variable domain: KAGVTQTPRYLIKTRGQQVTLSCSPISGHRSVSWYQQTPGQGLQFLFEYFSETQRNKGNFPGRFSGRQFSNSRSEMNVSTLELGDSALYLCASSLIGGVNYGYTFGSGTRLTVV.

V gene TRBV19 combines with J gene TRBJ1-5; D gene ambiguous. The CDR3 is 12 amino acids. The germline V and J ends were trimmed by 5 bases and 3 bases, with 5 bases remaining between them. CDR1 and CDR2 (germline): LNHDA, SQIVND (reference sequence). CDR3 in amino acids: CASSELNQPQHF. DNA of the CDR3: TGTGCCAGTAGTGAGCTCAATCAGCCCCAGCATTTT.

The chain links TRBV5-5 to TRBJ2-7; 7 bases fit TRBD2. V lost 5 bases, J lost 3 bases, and 8 bases stayed unmatched. In germline, CDR1 is SGHKS, CDR2 YYEKEE (reference sequence). The CDR3 loop spans 14 amino acids. CDR3 region: CASRLYGGNYEQYF. CDR3 bases: TGTGCCAGCAGACTCTACGGGGGGAACTACGAGCAGTACTTC. Full variable domain (missing parts from reference TRBV5-5 and TRBJ2-7): DAGVTQSPTHLIKTRGQQVTLRCSPISGHKSVSWYQQVLGQGPQFIFQYYEKEERGRGNFPDRFSARQFPNYSSELNVNALLLGDSALYLCASRLYGGNYEQYFGPGTRLTVT.

The chain recombines TRBV6-1 with TRBJ1-1, with D hard to call. Germline values: CDR1 MNHNS, CDR2 SASEGT. V shed 4 bases and J shed 4 bases, with 10 bases lying between them. This CDR3 spans 13 amino acids. The CDR3 sequence: CASSVAEVTEAFF. The CDR3 DNA reads TGTGCCAGCAGTGTAGCGGAGGTCACTGAAGCTTTCTTT.

The chain uses TRBV9 and TRBJ2-2; TRBD1 aligns across 9 bases. This CDR3 has 16 amino acids. The germline gives CDR1 SGDLS, CDR2 YYNGEE. The junction had 5 bases not matched to a gene; V was cut back by 3 bases and J by 2 bases. In DNA form, the CDR3 reads TGTGCCAGCAGCGCGAAGACAGGGGGAAACACCGGGGAGCTGTTTTTT. Translated: CASSAKTGGNTGELFF.

The sample holds a few counts of this clone. J is TRBJ1-2 and V is TRBV29-1; the match to TRBD1 covers 10 bases. CDR1 SQVTM and CDR2 ANQGSEA come from the germline V gene. The trim removed 6 bases at V and 10 bases at J, leaving 11 bases unmatched. The CDR3 sequence is 13 residues long. CDR3: CSVSRDRGRDYTF. CDR3 in DNA: TGCAGCGTGAGCCGGGACAGGGGTCGGGACTACACCTTC.

The chain has TRBV4-3 and TRBJ1-1; D uncertain. Germline V gene data show CDR1 as LGHNA and CDR2 as YSLEER. The CDR3 runs 14 residues. V lost 0 bases and J lost 0, with 5 bases in between. The CDR3 DNA reads as TGCGCCAGCAGCCAAGATTACGTGAACACTGAAGCTTTCTTT. Translation: CASSQDYVNTEAFF.

A single count supports this clone. The chain has TRBV10-3 and TRBJ2-3, with unresolved D. The CDR3 contains 14 residues. Trimming took off 3 bases at V and 0 bases at J, with 7 bases between the two ends. From germline, CDR1 is ENHRY and CDR2 SYGVKD. The CDR3 DNA sequence: TGTGCCATCAGTGATCCTACTAGCACAGATACGCAGTATTTT. Its protein product is CAISDPTSTDTQYF.

J is TRBJ1-5 and V is TRBV19; TRBD1 agrees at 8 bases. This CDR3 region has 14 residues. The germline V gene has CDR1 LNHDA and CDR2 SQIVND (reference sequence). Trimming took 7 bases from V and 0 from J; bases not matched to a gene: 2. The CDR3, as DNA: TGTGCCAGTATGGGACAGGATAGCAATCAGCCCCAGCATTTT. This gives the protein CASMGQDSNQPQHF.

This clone was counted once. V gene TRBV2 combines with J gene TRBJ2-1; D uncertain. The V and J ends lost 1 base and 12 bases respectively, with 13 bases between them. The CDR3 runs to 13 residues. Germline lookup yields CDR1 SNHLY and CDR2 FYNNEI. This chain's CDR3 is CASSEGAASAQFF. CDR3 bases: TGTGCCAGCAGTGAAGGGGCAGCCTCCGCGCAGTTCTTC. Looking up the rest from reference TRBV2 and TRBJ2-1 gives the full variable domain: EPEVTQTPSHQVTQMGQEVILRCVPISNHLYFYWYRQILGQKVEFLVSFYNNEISEKSEIFDDQFSVERPDGSNFTLKIRSTKLEDSAMYFCASSEGAASAQFFGPGTRLTVL.

J is TRBJ2-7 and V is TRBV7-9; 7 bases fit TRBD1. V shed 1 base, J shed 6 bases, and the junction held 21 bases outside the gene matches. Germline loops: CDR1 SEHNR, CDR2 FQNEAQ (reference sequence). The CDR3 extends over 19 amino acids. The CDR3 sequence: CASSLGQQGNPRIWREQYF. The CDR3 DNA follows: TGTGCCAGCAGCTTAGGGCAACAGGGGAATCCTAGGATTTGGCGCGAGCAGTACTTC.

The chain combines TRBV6-5 with TRBJ2-2; 12 nucleotides match TRBD2. Germline values: CDR1 MNHEY, CDR2 SVGAGI. Losses at the gene ends were 5 bases for V and 7 bases for J; bases not matched to a gene: 5. The CDR3 has 15 amino acids. In DNA form, the CDR3 reads TGTGCCAGCAGTCGGACTAGCGGGGCGGGCGGGGAGCTGTTTTTT. Translated: CASSRTSGAGGELFF.

The chain recombines TRBV9 with TRBJ2-3; the match to TRBD2 covers 10 bases. The CDR3 totals 16 residues. V lost 3 bases and J lost 4; bases outside the gene matches: 8. Germline CDR1 SGDLS, CDR2 YYNGEE. CDR3 region: CASSANPGLAADTQYF. The CDR3 DNA is TGTGCCAGCAGCGCCAACCCTGGACTAGCGGCAGATACGCAGTATTTT.

The chain recombines TRBV2 with TRBJ2-3; 13 nucleotides match TRBD2. This CDR3 comprises 17 residues. The trim removed 4 bases at V and 5 bases at J, leaving 9 bases unmatched. CDR1 SNHLY and CDR2 FYNNEI come from the germline V gene. The CDR3 reads CASSVGLAGASRDTQYF. For the CDR3, the DNA is TGTGCCAGCAGTGTTGGACTAGCGGGGGCCTCAAGAGATACGCAGTATTTT.

The chain combines TRBV21-1 with TRBJ2-1. TRBV21-1 is reported as a pseudogene. CDR3 length equals 12 residues. This CDR3 is CASRSGTGEQFF. In nucleotides, the CDR3 is TGTGCCAGCAGATCAGGGACGGGGGAGCAGTTCTTC.

The rearrangement joins TRBV18 to TRBJ2-7, with D unclear. Germline CDR1 and CDR2: KGHSH and LQKENI. This CDR3 is built from 14 residues. Trimming removed 1 base from V and 3 bases from J, with 10 bases in between. The CDR3: CASSPRELVYEQYF. The CDR3 DNA reads as TGTGCCAGCTCACCACGAGAACTGGTCTACGAGCAGTACTTC.

V is TRBV5-6 and J is TRBJ1-4, with D possibly matching TRBD1 (6 bases). Deletions cut 3 bases from V and 0 bases from J, with 9 bases between. CDR1 and CDR2 (germline): SGHDT, YYEEEE. There are 15 residues in the CDR3. DNA for the CDR3: TGTGCCAGCAGCTCCACAGGGTCAACTAATGAAAAACTGTTTTTT. It translates to CASSSTGSTNEKLFF.

The chain couples TRBV5-1 to TRBJ2-2; D is undetermined. V shed 7 bases and J shed 0 bases, with 10 bases lying between them. Germline V lookup: CDR1 SGHRS, CDR2 YFSETQ. The CDR3 has 14 residues. For the CDR3, the DNA is TGCGCCAGCCTCCCACATCCGAACACCGGGGAGCTGTTTTTT. It translates to CASLPHPNTGELFF.

This chain links TRBV30 with TRBJ1-5; 7 bases are a match to TRBD1. The ends lost 2 bases at V and 5 bases at J; junction bases unmatched: 6. Germline loops: CDR1 GTSNPN, CDR2 SVGIG (reference sequence). This CDR3 is built from 14 residues. This CDR3 reads CAWSRGRGHQPQHF. CDR3 DNA: TGTGCCTGGAGTCGAGGTAGGGGGCATCAGCCCCAGCATTTT.

This chain connects TRBV6-1 to TRBJ2-3, with TRBD2 as a possible D gene (6 bases). Trimming shortened V by 4 bases and J by 0 bases, and 14 bases separated the two germline ends. This CDR3 comprises 16 residues. Germline CDR1 reads MNHNS; CDR2 reads SASEGT. The CDR3 here is CASSAPTSSSTDTQYF. Here the CDR3 DNA reads TGTGCCAGCAGTGCCCCTACTAGCTCTAGCACAGATACGCAGTATTTT.

The chain employs TRBV27 and TRBJ2-7; 12 nucleotides line up with TRBD1. CDR3 length: 16 residues. V lost 6 bases, J lost 2 bases, and 8 bases stayed unmatched. Germline V gene data show CDR1 as MNHEY and CDR2 as SMNVEV (reference sequence). The CDR3 region is CASSRTGTGGAYEQYF. The CDR3 nucleotides are TGTGCCAGCAGCCGAACCGGGACAGGGGGCGCCTACGAGCAGTACTTC.

This clone has just one count. J is TRBJ1-2 and V is TRBV14; a weak D match, TRBD1 (5 bases). V lost 5 bases to trimming and J lost 4 bases, with 20 bases between them. Germline V gene data show CDR1 as SGHDN and CDR2 as FVKESK. This CDR3 has 16 residues. The CDR3 loop reads CASSNIQGHSLYGYTF. CDR3 DNA: TGTGCCAGCAGCAACATCCAGGGCCACAGCCTCTATGGCTACACCTTC.

The chain has TRBV4-1 and TRBJ2-3; 11 bases align to TRBD2. V lost 3 bases to trimming and J lost 6 bases; unmatched junction nucleotides: 5. Germline V gives CDR1 MGHRA, CDR2 YSYEKL. CDR3 length: 15 amino acids. CDR3 sequence: CASSHSGGGRDTQYF. Written as DNA, the CDR3 is TGCGCCAGCAGCCATAGCGGGGGGGGCCGGGATACGCAGTATTTT.